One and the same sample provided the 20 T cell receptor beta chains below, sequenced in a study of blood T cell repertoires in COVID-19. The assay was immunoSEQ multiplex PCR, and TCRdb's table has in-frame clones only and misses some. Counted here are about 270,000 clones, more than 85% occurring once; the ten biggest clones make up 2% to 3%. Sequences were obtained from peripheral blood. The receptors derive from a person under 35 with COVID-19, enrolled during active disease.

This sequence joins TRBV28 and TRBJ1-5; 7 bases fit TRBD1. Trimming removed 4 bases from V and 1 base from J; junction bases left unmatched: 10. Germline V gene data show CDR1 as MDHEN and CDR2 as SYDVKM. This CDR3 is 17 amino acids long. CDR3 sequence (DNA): TGTGCCAGCAGTTCTCAAACAGGGGTTCGGAGCAATCAGCCCCAGCATTTT. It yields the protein CASSSQTGVRSNQPQHF.

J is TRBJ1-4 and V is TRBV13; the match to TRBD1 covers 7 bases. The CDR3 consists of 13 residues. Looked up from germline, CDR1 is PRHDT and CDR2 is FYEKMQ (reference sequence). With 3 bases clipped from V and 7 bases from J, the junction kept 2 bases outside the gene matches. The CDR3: CASSFGQAEKLFF. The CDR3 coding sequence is TGTGCCAGCAGCTTCGGACAGGCTGAAAAACTGTTTTTT.

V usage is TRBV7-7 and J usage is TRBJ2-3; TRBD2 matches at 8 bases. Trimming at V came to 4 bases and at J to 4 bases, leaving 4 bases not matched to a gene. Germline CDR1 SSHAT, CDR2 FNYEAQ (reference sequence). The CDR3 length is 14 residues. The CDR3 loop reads CASSSTGGSDTQYF. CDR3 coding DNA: TGTGCCAGCAGCTCAACGGGGGGGTCAGATACGCAGTATTTT.

For the CDR3, the DNA is TGTGCCAGCAGGACCCCCGGGACAAACTATGGCTACACCTTC. This sequence encodes CASRTPGTNYGYTF. The J gene is TRBJ1-2, the V gene TRBV6-6; D might be TRBD1 (6 bases). CDR1 is MNHNY and CDR2 is SVGAGI in the germline V gene (reference sequence). The V and J ends lost 6 bases and 2 bases respectively, with 13 bases between them. The CDR3 runs 14 residues.

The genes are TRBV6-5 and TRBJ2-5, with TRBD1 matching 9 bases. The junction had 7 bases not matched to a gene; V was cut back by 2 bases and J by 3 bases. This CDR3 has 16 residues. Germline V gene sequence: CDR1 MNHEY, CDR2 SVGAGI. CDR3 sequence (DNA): TGTGCCAGCAGTTACGTTCTGGGACAGGGAAAAGAGACCCAGTACTTC. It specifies CASSYVLGQGKETQYF.

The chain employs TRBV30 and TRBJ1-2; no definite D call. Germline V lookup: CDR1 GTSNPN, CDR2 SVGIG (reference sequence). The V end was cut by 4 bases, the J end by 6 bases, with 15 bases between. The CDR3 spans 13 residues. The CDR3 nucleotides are TGTGCCTGGACAGGCTTCCTTTCGGATGGCTACACCTTC. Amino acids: CAWTGFLSDGYTF.

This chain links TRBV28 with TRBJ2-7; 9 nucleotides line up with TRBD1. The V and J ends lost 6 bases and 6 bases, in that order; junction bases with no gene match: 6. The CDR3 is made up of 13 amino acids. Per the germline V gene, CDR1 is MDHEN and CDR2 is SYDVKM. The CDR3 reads CASRGTGMVEQYF. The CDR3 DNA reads TGTGCCAGCAGGGGGACAGGGATGGTCGAGCAGTACTTC.

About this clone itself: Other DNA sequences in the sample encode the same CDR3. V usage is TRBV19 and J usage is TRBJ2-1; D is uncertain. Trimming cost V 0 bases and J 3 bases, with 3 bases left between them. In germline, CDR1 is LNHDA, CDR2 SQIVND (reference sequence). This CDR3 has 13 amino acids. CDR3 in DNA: TGTGCCAGTAGTATAGATAGCTACAATGAGCAGTTCTTC. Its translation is CASSIDSYNEQFF.

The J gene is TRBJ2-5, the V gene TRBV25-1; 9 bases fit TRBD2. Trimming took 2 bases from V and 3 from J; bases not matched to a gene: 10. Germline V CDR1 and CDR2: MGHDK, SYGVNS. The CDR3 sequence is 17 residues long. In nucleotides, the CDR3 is TGTGCCAGCAGTGAAACTCCCCTAGCGGGAACCGAAGAGACCCAGTACTTC. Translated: CASSETPLAGTEETQYF.

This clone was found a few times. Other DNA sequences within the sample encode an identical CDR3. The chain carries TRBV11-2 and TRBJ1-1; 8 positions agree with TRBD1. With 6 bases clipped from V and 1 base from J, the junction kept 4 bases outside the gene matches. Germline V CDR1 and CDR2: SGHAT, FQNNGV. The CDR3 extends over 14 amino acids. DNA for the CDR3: TGTGCCAGCAGTCCTGGACAGGGGAACACTGAAGCTTTCTTT. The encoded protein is CASSPGQGNTEAFF.

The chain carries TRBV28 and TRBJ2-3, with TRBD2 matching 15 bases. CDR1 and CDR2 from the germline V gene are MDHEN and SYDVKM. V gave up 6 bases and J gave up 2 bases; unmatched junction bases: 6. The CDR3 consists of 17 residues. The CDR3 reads CASSGLAGGKFTDTQYF. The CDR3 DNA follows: TGTGCCAGCAGCGGACTAGCGGGAGGGAAATTCACAGATACGCAGTATTTT.

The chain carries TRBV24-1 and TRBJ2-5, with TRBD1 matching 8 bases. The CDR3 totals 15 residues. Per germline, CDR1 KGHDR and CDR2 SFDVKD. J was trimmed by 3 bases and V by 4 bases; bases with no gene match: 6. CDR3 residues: CATSDPGQGKETQYF. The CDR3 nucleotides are TGTGCCACCAGTGACCCCGGACAGGGAAAAGAGACCCAGTACTTC.

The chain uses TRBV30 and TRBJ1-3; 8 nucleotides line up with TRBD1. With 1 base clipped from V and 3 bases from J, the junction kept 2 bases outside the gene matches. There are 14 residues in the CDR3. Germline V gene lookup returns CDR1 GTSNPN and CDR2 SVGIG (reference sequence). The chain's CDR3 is CAWSAGTGGNTIYF. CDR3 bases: TGTGCCTGGAGTGCCGGGACAGGTGGAAACACCATATATTTT.

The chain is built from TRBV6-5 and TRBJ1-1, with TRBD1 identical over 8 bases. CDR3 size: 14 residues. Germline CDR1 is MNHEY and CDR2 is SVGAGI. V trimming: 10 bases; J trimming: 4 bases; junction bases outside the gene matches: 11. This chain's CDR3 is CATQTGDYSTEAFF. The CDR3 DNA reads TGTGCCACCCAGACAGGGGATTATAGCACTGAAGCTTTCTTT.

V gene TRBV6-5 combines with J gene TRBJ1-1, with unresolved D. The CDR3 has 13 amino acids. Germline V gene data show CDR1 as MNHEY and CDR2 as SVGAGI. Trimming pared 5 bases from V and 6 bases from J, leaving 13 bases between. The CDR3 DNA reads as TGTGCCAGCAGTCAGACGGGCGGGTCTGAAGCTTTCTTT. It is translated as CASSQTGGSEAFF.

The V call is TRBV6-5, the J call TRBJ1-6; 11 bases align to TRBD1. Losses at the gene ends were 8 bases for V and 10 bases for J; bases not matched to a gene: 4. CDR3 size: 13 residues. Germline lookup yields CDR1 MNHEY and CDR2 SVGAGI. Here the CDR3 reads CASSGTGGSPLHF. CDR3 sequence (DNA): TGTGCCAGCTCCGGGACAGGGGGGTCACCCCTCCACTTT.

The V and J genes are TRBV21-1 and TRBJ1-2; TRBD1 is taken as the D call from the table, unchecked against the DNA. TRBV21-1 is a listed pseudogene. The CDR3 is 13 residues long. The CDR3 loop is CASRRQGPYGYTF. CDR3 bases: TGTGCCAGCAGGAGACAGGGTCCCTATGGCTACACCTTC.

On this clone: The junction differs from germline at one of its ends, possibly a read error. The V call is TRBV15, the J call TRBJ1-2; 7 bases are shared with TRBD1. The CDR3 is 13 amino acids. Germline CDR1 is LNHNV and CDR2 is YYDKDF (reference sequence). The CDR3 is CATSRDRTGSSYF. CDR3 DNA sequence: TGTGCCACCAGCAGGGATCGGACAGGAAGTTCTTACTTC.

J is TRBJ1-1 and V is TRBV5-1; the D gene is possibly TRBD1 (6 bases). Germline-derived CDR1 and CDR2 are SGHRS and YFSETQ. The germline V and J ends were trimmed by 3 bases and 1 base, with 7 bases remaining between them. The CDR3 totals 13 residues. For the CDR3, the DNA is TGCGCCAGCAGCTGGACAGAGAACACTGAAGCTTTCTTT. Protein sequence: CASSWTENTEAFF.

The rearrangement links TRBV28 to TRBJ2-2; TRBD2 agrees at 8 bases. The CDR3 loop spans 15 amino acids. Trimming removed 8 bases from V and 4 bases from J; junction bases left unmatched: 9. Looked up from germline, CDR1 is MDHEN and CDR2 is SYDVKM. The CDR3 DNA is TGTGCCAGCCGGGTGGGACTAGGGGCCACCGGGGAGCTGTTTTTT. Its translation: CASRVGLGATGELFF.